Reported below is one TCR beta chain. The sample belongs to a study of blood T cell repertoires in COVID-19. Sequenced by immunoSEQ multiplex PCR; TCRdb stores in-frame clones only, minus some. The profile shows under 300,000 clones, 80% to 85% of them singletons. The receptor was derived from a woman aged 60-75 years with active or convalescent COVID-19. Sequenced input: peripheral blood.

The CDR3 here is CASSQSQGTVNEKLFF. DNA of the CDR3: TGTGCCAGCAGCCAATCGCAAGGGACAGTTAATGAAAAACTGTTTTTT. The chain uses TRBV16 and TRBJ1-4, with 7 bases aligning to TRBD1. V trimming: 0 bases; J trimming: 4 bases; junction bases outside the gene matches: 5. The CDR3 consists of 16 residues. Looked up from germline, CDR1 is KGHSY and CDR2 is FQNENV.